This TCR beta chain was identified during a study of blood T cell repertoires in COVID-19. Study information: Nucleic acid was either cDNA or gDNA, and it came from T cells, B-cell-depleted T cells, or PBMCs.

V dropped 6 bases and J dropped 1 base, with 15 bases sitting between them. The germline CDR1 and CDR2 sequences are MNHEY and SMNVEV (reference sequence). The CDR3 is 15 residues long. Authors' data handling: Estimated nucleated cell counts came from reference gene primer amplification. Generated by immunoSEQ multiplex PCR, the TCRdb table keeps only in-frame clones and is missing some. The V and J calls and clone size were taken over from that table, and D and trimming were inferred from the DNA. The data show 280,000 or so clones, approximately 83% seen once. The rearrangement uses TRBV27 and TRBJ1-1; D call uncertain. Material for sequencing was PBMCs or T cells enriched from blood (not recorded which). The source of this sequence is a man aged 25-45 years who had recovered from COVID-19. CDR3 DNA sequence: TGTGCCAGCAGACCATACGCGGAGAGGAACACTGAAGCTTTCTTT. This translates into CASRPYAERNTEAFF.